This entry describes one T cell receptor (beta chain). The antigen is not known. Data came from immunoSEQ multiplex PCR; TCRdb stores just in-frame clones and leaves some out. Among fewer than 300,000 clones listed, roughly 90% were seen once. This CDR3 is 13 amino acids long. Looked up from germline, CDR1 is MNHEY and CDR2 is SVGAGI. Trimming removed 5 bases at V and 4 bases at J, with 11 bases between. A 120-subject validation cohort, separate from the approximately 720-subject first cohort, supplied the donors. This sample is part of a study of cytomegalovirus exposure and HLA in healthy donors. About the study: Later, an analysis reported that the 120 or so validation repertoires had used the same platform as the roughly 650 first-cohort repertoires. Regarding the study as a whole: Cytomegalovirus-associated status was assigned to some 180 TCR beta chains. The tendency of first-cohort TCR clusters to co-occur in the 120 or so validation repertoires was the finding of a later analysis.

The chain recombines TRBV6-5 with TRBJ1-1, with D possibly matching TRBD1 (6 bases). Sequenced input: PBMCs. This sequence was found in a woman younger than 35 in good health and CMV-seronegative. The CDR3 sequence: CASSRQVLTEAFF. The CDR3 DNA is TGTGCCAGCAGTCGACAGGTGCTCACTGAAGCTTTCTTT.